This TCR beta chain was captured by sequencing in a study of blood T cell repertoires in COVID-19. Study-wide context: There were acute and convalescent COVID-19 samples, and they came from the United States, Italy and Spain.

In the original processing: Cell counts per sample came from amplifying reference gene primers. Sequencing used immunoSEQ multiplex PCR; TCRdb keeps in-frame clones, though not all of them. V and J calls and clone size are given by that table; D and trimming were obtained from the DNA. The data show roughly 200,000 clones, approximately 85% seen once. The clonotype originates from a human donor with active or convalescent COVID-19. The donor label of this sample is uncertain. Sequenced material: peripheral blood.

In DNA form, the CDR3 reads TGTGCCAGCAGGGGGGGAGGTGCTGAAGCTTTCTTT. Protein: CASRGGGAEAFF. The rearrangement links TRBV6-5 to TRBJ1-1, with D maybe TRBD1 (5 bases). Germline assignment: CDR1 MNHEY and CDR2 SVGAGI. Between the trimmed V and J ends, which lost 6 bases and 6 bases, there was a span of 11 bases. The CDR3 has 12 residues.